Listed below are T cell receptor beta chains from one sample, sequenced in a study of blood T cell repertoires in COVID-19. Measured with immunoSEQ multiplex PCR; TCRdb has only the in-frame clones, and not every one. Of 130,000 to 150,000 clones listed, 75% to 85% are singletons. Sequencing used peripheral blood. These receptors all stem from a man between 60 and 75 years old with active or convalescent COVID-19. The CDR3 runs from the conserved cysteine through the conserved F or W. A D gene is named only where the DNA matches it firmly. Clone size is given for some rows only: seen once, a few or many times, or a class if the clone is expanded.

J	D	size	V	DNA	CDR3
TRBJ2-7	.	.	TRBV24-1	TGTGCCACCGCCGACAGCCTTCAGTACGAGCAGTACTTC	CATADSLQYEQYF
TRBJ2-3	TRBD2	.	TRBV24-1	TGTGCCACCAGTGTGCAGCGGGAGGACCTCACAGATACGCAGTATTTT	CATSVQREDLTDTQYF
TRBJ2-4	.	.	TRBV29-1	TGCAGCGTTGTCCCCAGGCAGGGCGACATTCAGTACTTC	CSVVPRQGDIQYF
TRBJ2-1	.	.	TRBV30	TGTGCCTGGAGTGCCGGGTCATCCTACAATGAGCAGTTCTTC	CAWSAGSSYNEQFF
TRBJ1-5	.	.	TRBV6-1	TGTGCCAGCAGTGACCCCCGGGGGACGGATCAGCCCCAGCATTTT	CASSDPRGTDQPQHF
TRBJ1-1	.	.	TRBV6-6	TGTGCCAGCAGTTACGGACACTCTGAAGCTTTCTTT	CASSYGHSEAFF
TRBJ1-6	.	.	TRBV2	TGTGCCAGCAGTGAAAGGCGGCGTTCACCCCTCCACTTT	CASSERRRSPLHF
TRBJ2-7	TRBD1	.	TRBV11-2	TGTGCCAGCAGCGTGGACAGGGGCTCCTACGAGCAGTACTTC	CASSVDRGSYEQYF
TRBJ1-1	.	few	TRBV18	TGTGCCAGCTCACCACAACCCCGGGACACTGAAGCTTTCTTT	CASSPQPRDTEAFF
TRBJ2-7	TRBD2	.	TRBV20-1	TGCAGTGCTAGTCGCGGACTAGCCTACGAGCAGTACTTC	CSASRGLAYEQYF
TRBJ2-3	TRBD2	.	TRBV11-2	TGTGCCAGCAGCTTCACTGGGCGGGAGGTCGGGAATACGCAGTATTTT	CASSFTGREVGNTQYF
TRBJ2-1	TRBD2	.	TRBV7-8	TGTGCCAGCAGCTTCAATAGCGGGTGGTACAATGAGCAGTTCTTC	CASSFNSGWYNEQFF
TRBJ2-7	.	.	TRBV6-5	TGTGCCAGCAGTTATACTTCTTCCTACGAGCAGTACTTC	CASSYTSSYEQYF
TRBJ1-6	.	.	TRBV3-1/TRBV3-2	TGTGCCAGCAGCCGGGGGGGACTCGTCGGGAATTCACCCCTCCACTTT	CASSRGGLVGNSPLHF
TRBJ2-7	.	few	TRBV9	TGTGCCAGCAGCGTAGATCCCGGGAAGGCCTACGAGCAGTACTTC	CASSVDPGKAYEQYF
TRBJ2-3	.	.	TRBV24-1	TGTGCCACCAGTGCGGGAGAGATAGATACGCAGTATTTT	CATSAGEIDTQYF
TRBJ1-4	TRBD1	.	TRBV5-1	TGCGCCAGCAGCTTGGCCCAGACAGGGGCGATTGAAAAACTGTTTTTT	CASSLAQTGAIEKLFF
TRBJ1-5	TRBD1	.	TRBV2	TGTGCCAGCAGGGGACAGGGCAATCAGCCCCAGCATTTT	CASRGQGNQPQHF
TRBJ2-4	TRBD1	.	TRBV19	TGTGCCAGTAGTACACCCCCGCCGACAGGGTCTCGAAACATTCAGTACTTC	CASSTPPPTGSRNIQYF
TRBJ1-2	.	.	TRBV12-3/TRBV12-4	TGTGCCAGCAGTTCCCCAGGTTTTGGCTACACCTTC	CASSSPGFGYTF
TRBJ2-5	.	once	TRBV28	TGTGCCAGCAGTTTAGGCCCAGGGCAAGAGACCCAGTACTTC	CASSLGPGQETQYF
TRBJ1-1	.	few	TRBV5-1	TGCGCCAGCAGCTCCGGAGGGGGGGGCACTGAAGCTTTCTTT	CASSSGGGGTEAFF
TRBJ2-4	.	.	TRBV5-5	TGTGCCAGCAGCTTGGAACAGGGCCAAAACATTCAGTACTTC	CASSLEQGQNIQYF
TRBJ2-7	.	.	TRBV4-2	TGTGCCAGCCGTCGAGACAGCTCCTACGAGCAGTACTTC	CASRRDSSYEQYF
TRBJ2-1	.	few	TRBV7-8	TGTGCCAGCAGCTTAGCGAGGGCACGGGAGCAGTTCTTC	CASSLARAREQFF
TRBJ2-1	TRBD2	.	TRBV27	TGTGCCAGCAGTTTATCGCAGGGAGGGAATGAGCAGTTCTTC	CASSLSQGGNEQFF
TRBJ2-5	TRBD2	few	TRBV24-1	TGTGCCACCGGCGGGCTAGCGGGAGGTTCGGAGACCCAGTACTTC	CATGGLAGGSETQYF
TRBJ1-5	.	.	TRBV28	TGTGCCAGTCGTATGAGCAATCAGCCCCAGCATTTT	CASRMSNQPQHF
TRBJ2-1	TRBD2	.	TRBV19	TGTGCCAGTAGTTCTAAGCCCGGGACTAGGGAGTTCTTC	CASSSKPGTREFF
TRBJ2-1	TRBD2	.	TRBV7-6	TGTGCCAGCAGCTTATGGCAGGGACTAGGGAATGAGCAGTTCTTC	CASSLWQGLGNEQFF
TRBJ2-1	.	.	TRBV3-1/TRBV3-2	TGTGCCAGCAGCCTACAAGGGATCGACGGGAGTGGATACAATGAGCAGTTCTTC	CASSLQGIDGSGYNEQFF
TRBJ1-2	.	.	TRBV6-1	TGTGCCAGCAGTGAACAAGCTCTCTCCTCCTACTATGGCTACACCTTC	CASSEQALSSYYGYTF
TRBJ2-3	.	.	TRBV11-2	TGTGCCAGCAGCTTATTATCCGGAGGCACAGATACGCAGTATTTT	CASSLLSGGTDTQYF
TRBJ2-6	.	.	TRBV6-5	TGTGCCAGCGTGGCAAGGGGGTCTGGGGCCAACGTCCTGACTTTC	CASVARGSGANVLTF
TRBJ1-1	.	.	TRBV6-2/TRBV6-3	TGTGCCAGCAGTGAGGAACTTCTAGAAGCTTTCTTT	CASSEELLEAFF
TRBJ1-2	.	.	TRBV3-1/TRBV3-2	TGTGCCAGCAGCCAAGCAGGGTTCGGGCGTCCCAGCTATGGCTACACCTTC	CASSQAGFGRPSYGYTF
TRBJ2-7	.	.	TRBV7-2	TGTGCCAGCAGCTATCGGGAAGGCTACGAGCAGTACTTC	CASSYREGYEQYF
TRBJ2-7	TRBD1	.	TRBV5-1	TGCGCCAGCAGCACAGGACAGGGGGCCGACGAGCAGTACTTC	CASSTGQGADEQYF
TRBJ2-1	.	once	TRBV7-6	TGTGCCAGCAGCTTACGTAAAAATGAGCAGTTCTTC	CASSLRKNEQFF
TRBJ2-6	.	.	TRBV7-8	TGTGCCAGCAGCGGCAGGGTCATCGATTCGACTGGGGCCAACGTCCTGACTTTC	CASSGRVIDSTGANVLTF
TRBJ1-6	.	once	TRBV7-2	TGTGCCAGCAGCTTACGGGCCGGGAGGGGAGCCCTCCACTTT	CASSLRAGRGALHF
TRBJ2-7	TRBD1	.	TRBV28	TGTGCCAGCAGTTCGCCCGGGACAGGGCCCCCAGAGCAGTACTTC	CASSSPGTGPPEQYF
TRBJ2-1	TRBD2	once	TRBV14	TGTGCCAGCAGCCAAATTGGGACTAGCGGGATATATGAGCAGTTCTTC	CASSQIGTSGIYEQFF
TRBJ1-2	.	.	TRBV5-1	TGCGCCAGCAGCTTGGCCGCGCCCGGGAGCTATGGCTACACCTTC	CASSLAAPGSYGYTF
TRBJ2-1	.	.	TRBV9	TGTGCCAGCAGCGTAGATGGACTTTACAATGAGCAGTTCTTC	CASSVDGLYNEQFF
TRBJ2-7	.	few	TRBV6-5	TGTGCCAGCAGTTACTCGGACGGGGGCGAGCAGTACTTC	CASSYSDGGEQYF
TRBJ2-6	.	few	TRBV28	TGTGCCAGCGGAAACCTAGGCAGCTCTGGGGCCAACGTCCTGACTTTC	CASGNLGSSGANVLTF
TRBJ2-7	TRBD1	.	TRBV11-3	TGTGCCAGCAGCTTAGCTGGGACAGGGACCGACGAGCAGTACTTC	CASSLAGTGTDEQYF
TRBJ1-5	.	.	TRBV6-2/TRBV6-3	TGTGCCAGCAGCCCCGGACAGCCGGGCGGCAATCAGCCCCAGCATTTT	CASSPGQPGGNQPQHF
TRBJ1-6	.	.	TRBV7-2	TGTGCCAGCAGCTTAGACCCGGGGAGTTCCCTCCACTTT	CASSLDPGSSLHF
TRBJ1-6	.	.	TRBV7-2	TGTGCCAGCAGCTTCAGAGGAGATAATTCACCCCTCCACTTT	CASSFRGDNSPLHF
TRBJ1-1	TRBD1	.	TRBV30	TGTGCCTGGAGTACCCTGACCGGGACAGGTCGGGCTTTCTTT	CAWSTLTGTGRAFF
TRBJ2-1	TRBD1	.	TRBV27	TGTGCCAGCAGTAGAGGGACAGCCTACAATGAGCAGTTCTTC	CASSRGTAYNEQFF
TRBJ1-4	.	.	TRBV20-1	TGCAGTGCCAGTCGGATCGGGGGAAAACTGTTTTTT	CSASRIGGKLFF
TRBJ1-2	.	.	TRBV7-3	TGTGCCAGCAGCGTAGGGGGTGGGGAGCGCTACACCTTC	CASSVGGGERYTF
TRBJ2-7	.	once	TRBV6-6	TGTGCCAGCTCAGGTGGTGAGTCCGAGCAGTACTTC	CASSGGESEQYF
TRBJ2-1	TRBD2	.	TRBV12-3/TRBV12-4	TGTGCCAGCACCGGACTAGCGGGAGAGGAGCAGTTCTTC	CASTGLAGEEQFF
TRBJ2-2	.	.	TRBV19	TGTGCCAGTAGTATGCTGCGGATCGGAGCCGGGGAGCTGTTTTTT	CASSMLRIGAGELFF
TRBJ2-4	.	once	TRBV11-2	TGTGCCAGCAGCTCCACCGGGAGAAAGGGAGCCAAAAACATTCAGTACTTC	CASSSTGRKGAKNIQYF